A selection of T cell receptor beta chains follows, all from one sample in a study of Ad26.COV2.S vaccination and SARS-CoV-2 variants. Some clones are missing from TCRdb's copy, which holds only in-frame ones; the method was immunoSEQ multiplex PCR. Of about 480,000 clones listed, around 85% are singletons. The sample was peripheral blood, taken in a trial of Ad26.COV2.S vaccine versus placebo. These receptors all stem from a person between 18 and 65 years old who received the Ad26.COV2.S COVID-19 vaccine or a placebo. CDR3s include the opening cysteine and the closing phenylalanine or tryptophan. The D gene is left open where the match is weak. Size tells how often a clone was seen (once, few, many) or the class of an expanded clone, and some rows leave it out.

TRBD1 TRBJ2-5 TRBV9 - TGTGCCAGCAGCGTAGATCCCCCAGGGGGCGTCGAAGAGACCCAGTACTTC CASSVDPPGGVEETQYF
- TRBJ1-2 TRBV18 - TGTGCCAGCTCACCCGAGGGGTACTACTATGGCTACACCTTC CASSPEGYYYGYTF
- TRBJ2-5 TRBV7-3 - TGTGCCAGCAGCTTAGGCCGGGAAAACCAAGAGACCCAGTACTTC CASSLGRENQETQYF
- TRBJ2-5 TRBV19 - TGTGCCAGTCGAGTAAGGGGCGGAGAGACCCAGTACTTC CASRVRGGETQYF
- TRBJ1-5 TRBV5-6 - TGTGCCAGCAGCTTGGGCAGGGATCTTCAGCCCCAGCATTTT CASSLGRDLQPQHF
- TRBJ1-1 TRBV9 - TGTGCCAGCAGCCCCGCGGGCCAGAACACTAAAGCTTTCTTT CASSPAGQNTKAFF
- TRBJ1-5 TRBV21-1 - TGTGCCAGCAGGATCGGGACAGATGACAATCAGCCCCAGCATTTT CASRIGTDDNQPQHF
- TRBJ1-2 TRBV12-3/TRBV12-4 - TGTGCCAGCAGTTTTACAGGGAACTATGGCTACACCTTC CASSFTGNYGYTF
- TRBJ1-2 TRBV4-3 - TGCGCCAGCAGCCAAGATCTCCTTAACTATGGCTACACCTTC CASSQDLLNYGYTF
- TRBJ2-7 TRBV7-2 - TGTGCCAGCAGCTCCCGCTCTACGGCGATCAGTGAGACCTACGAGCAGTACTTC CASSSRSTAISETYEQYF
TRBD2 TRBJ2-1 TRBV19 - TGTGCCAGTCGATATGAAAGCGGGATCTCGACCGACAATGAGCAGTTCTTC CASRYESGISTDNEQFF
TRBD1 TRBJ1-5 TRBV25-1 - TGTGCCAGCAGGCAGCACCGGGACAGGGTTCAGCCCCAGCATTTT CASRQHRDRVQPQHF
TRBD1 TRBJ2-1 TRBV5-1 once TGCGCCAGCAGCCCACGGGGACAGAGAGACTATGAGCAGTTCTTC CASSPRGQRDYEQFF
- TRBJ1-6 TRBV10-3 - TGTGCCATCAGTGAGCGTACCCCCGGCCGGGGCAATTCACCCCTCCACTTT CAISERTPGRGNSPLHF
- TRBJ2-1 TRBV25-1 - TGTGCCAGCAGTGAATCTTGGGGAAGACGGGAGCAGTTCTTC CASSESWGRREQFF
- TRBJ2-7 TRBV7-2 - TGTGCCAGCAGCTCACAGGGTACCTCCTACGAGCAGTACTTC CASSSQGTSYEQYF
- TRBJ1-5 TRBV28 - TGTGCCAGCAGTTTACGGGCCAACAATCAGCCCCAGCATTTT CASSLRANNQPQHF
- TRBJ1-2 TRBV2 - TGTGCCAGCAGTGACCGGACCCGAGGGACGGCTCCCTACACCTTC CASSDRTRGTAPYTF
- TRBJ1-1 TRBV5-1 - TGCGCCAGCAGCATTAGACCCAGCGGGGACACTGAAGCTTTCTTT CASSIRPSGDTEAFF
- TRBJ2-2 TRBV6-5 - TGTGCCAGCAAGGGCCGGGCCACCGGGGAGCTGTTTTTT CASKGRATGELFF
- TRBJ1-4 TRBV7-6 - TGTGCCAGCAGCTTAGGAGTAGCGGGGGCGGGTGAAAAACTGTTTTTT CASSLGVAGAGEKLFF
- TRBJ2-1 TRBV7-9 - TGTGCCAGCAGCTTAACCGGGACCCGGAAGGGCAATGAGCAGTTCTTC CASSLTGTRKGNEQFF
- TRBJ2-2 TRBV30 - TGTGCCTGGAGTGTATCTTGGGACCCACGGCGGGGCGGGGAGCTGTTTTTT CAWSVSWDPRRGGELFF
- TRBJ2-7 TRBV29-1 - TGCAGCGTTGCCAGGACAGTTGAGAACGAGCAGTACTTC CSVARTVENEQYF
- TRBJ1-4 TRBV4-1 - TGCGCCAGCAGCCGGGCTCCTGGAGAAGGGAAACTGTTTTTT CASSRAPGEGKLFF
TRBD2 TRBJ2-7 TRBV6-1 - TGTGCCAGCAGTGAAGCGGGACTAGCGGGAGGTGAGCAGTACTTC CASSEAGLAGGEQYF
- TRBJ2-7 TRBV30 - TGTGCCTACCAAACCGTGTCGGGTCGCGAGCAGTACTTC CAYQTVSGREQYF
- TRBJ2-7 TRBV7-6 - TGTGCCAGCAGCTTAGAGCGCGGGCTCGAGCAGTACTTC CASSLERGLEQYF
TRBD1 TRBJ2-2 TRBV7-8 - TGTGCCAGCAGCTTGGGACAGGGGGGTTTCACCGGGGAGCTGTTTTTT CASSLGQGGFTGELFF
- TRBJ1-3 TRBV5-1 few TGCGCCAGCAGCTTGACGGGGAACTCTGGAAACACCATATATTTT CASSLTGNSGNTIYF
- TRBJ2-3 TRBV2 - TGTGCCAGCAGAACTAGCCCGGCGACAGATACGCAGTATTTT CASRTSPATDTQYF
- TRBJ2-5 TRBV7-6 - TGTGCCAGCAGCTTTTCTCTTGTGGAGACCCAGTACTTC CASSFSLVETQYF
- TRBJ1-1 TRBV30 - TGTGCCTGGTTGGACTTGAACACTGAAGCTTTCTTT CAWLDLNTEAFF
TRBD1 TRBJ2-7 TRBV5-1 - TGCGCCAGCAGCTTGAGCCCCGAGGACAGGGGGCTGACTTCCCACTACGAGCAGTACTTC CASSLSPEDRGLTSHYEQYF
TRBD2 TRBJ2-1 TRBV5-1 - TGCGCCAGTAGAGGAGGGCCCGGGAGGTACAATGAGCAGTTCTTC CASRGGPGRYNEQFF
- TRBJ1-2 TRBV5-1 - TGCGCCAGCAGCTTGTTCGGAGAAACTAACTATGGCTACACCTTC CASSLFGETNYGYTF
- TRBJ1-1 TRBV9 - TGTGCCAGCAGCGTATCTACAGCTAACACTGAAGCTTTCTTT CASSVSTANTEAFF
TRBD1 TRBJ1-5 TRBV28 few TGTGCCAGCAGTGAATCCGGGACAGGGGGCAATCAGCCCCAGCATTTT CASSESGTGGNQPQHF
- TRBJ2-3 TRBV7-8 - TGTGCCAGCAGCCTAGGGTCTAGCGCGGCTAGCACAGATACGCAGTATTTT CASSLGSSAASTDTQYF
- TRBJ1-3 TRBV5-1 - TGCGCCAGCAGCCCACTGGGGGACTCTGGAAACACCATATATTTT CASSPLGDSGNTIYF
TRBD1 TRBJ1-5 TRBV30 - TGTGCCTGGTCGGACAGGGGATATCAGCCCCAGCATTTT CAWSDRGYQPQHF